Listed below are T cell receptor beta chains from one sample, sequenced in a study of blood T cell repertoires in COVID-19. Sequenced by immunoSEQ multiplex PCR; TCRdb stores in-frame clones only, minus some. The sample carries approximately 250,000 clones, around 84% recorded once. Sample: peripheral blood. Receptors were obtained from a man aged 60-69 years with acute or convalescent COVID-19. Each CDR3 is given with its conserved first and last residue. The D gene is left open where the match is weak.

v_call: TRBV5-6; d_call: NA; cdr3_aa: CASSLAFDSSYEQYF
v_call: TRBV5-1; d_call: TRBD1; cdr3_aa: CASSMIGTATNEKLFF
v_call: TRBV7-9; d_call: TRBD1; cdr3_aa: CASSLGQGQNTEAFF
v_call: TRBV7-2; d_call: NA; cdr3_aa: CASSPPRYEQYF
v_call: TRBV2; d_call: NA; cdr3_aa: CASRVRDMNTEAFF
v_call: TRBV3-1/TRBV3-2; d_call: NA; cdr3_aa: CASSQSGLAQYF
v_call: TRBV19; d_call: TRBD2; cdr3_aa: CASSGGLAGNIQYF
v_call: TRBV6-2/TRBV6-3; d_call: NA; cdr3_aa: CASSYSGRSNQPQHF
v_call: TRBV6-6; d_call: TRBD2; cdr3_aa: CASSASSGLYNEQFF
v_call: TRBV14; d_call: NA; cdr3_aa: CASSPLTGSSYNEQFF
v_call: TRBV11-2; d_call: TRBD1; cdr3_aa: CASSLLQGAIGYGYTF
v_call: TRBV9; d_call: NA; cdr3_aa: CASSYSDRRAGELFF
v_call: TRBV4-2; d_call: NA; cdr3_aa: CASSQGVASGTDTQYF
v_call: TRBV5-4; d_call: NA; cdr3_aa: CASSSDPTRGRDTEAFF
v_call: TRBV30; d_call: NA; cdr3_aa: CAWSPPSHNEQFF
v_call: TRBV19; d_call: TRBD1; cdr3_aa: CASSPRTGGFEEAFF
v_call: TRBV28; d_call: NA; cdr3_aa: CASSFQSFPGEGPQHF
v_call: TRBV4-2; d_call: NA; cdr3_aa: CASSLASGSNTEAFF
v_call: TRBV28; d_call: NA; cdr3_aa: CASSYGDRAQHF
v_call: TRBV19; d_call: TRBD1; cdr3_aa: CGGQGASSNQPQHF
v_call: TRBV3-1/TRBV3-2; d_call: TRBD2; cdr3_aa: CASSQGGGTLQETQYF
v_call: TRBV7-2; d_call: TRBD1; cdr3_aa: CASSLAGQGAYEQYF
v_call: TRBV4-1; d_call: TRBD2; cdr3_aa: CASSTYSGSFYEQYF
v_call: TRBV4-1; d_call: NA; cdr3_aa: CASSQVGAGNSPLHF
v_call: TRBV7-2; d_call: NA; cdr3_aa: CASSLGQGGGGYNEQFF
v_call: TRBV14; d_call: TRBD1; cdr3_aa: CASSPSGTGIEKLFF
v_call: TRBV2; d_call: NA; cdr3_aa: CASSEVRGESGNTIYF
v_call: TRBV27; d_call: NA; cdr3_aa: CASSGEPSEQYF
v_call: TRBV14; d_call: TRBD1; cdr3_aa: CASSQEGAGGGNSPLHF
v_call: TRBV28; d_call: NA; cdr3_aa: CASSLWGTLETQYF
v_call: TRBV10-3; d_call: TRBD2; cdr3_aa: CAISDGGTASYEQYF